The source of this T cell receptor (beta chain) is a study of blood T cells in healthy people across ages. General study findings and limits: Expanded clonotype changes were possibly confounded by unknown donor CMV status.

This clonotype has just one count. The antigen remains unidentified. A second roughly 6 to 11 cycle PCR used barcoded and J-beta primers. The yield of each sample was at least 2.5 million CDR3-containing paired-end reads. Each CDR3 protein is one row after TCRdb ran MiXCR on the 5' RACE reads. The sample lists approximately 1.5 million distinct CDR3 sequences; roughly 43% were seen once. All donors came from Russia, were Caucasian and healthy, and spanned ages about 6 to 100. Approximately 9.7 milliliters was the volume of peripheral blood drawn from each donor. Unmatched junction bases numbered 9, after V lost 1 base and J lost 7 bases. The CDR3 runs to 16 residues. The V gene's germline CDR1 is LGHNA and CDR2 YSLEER.

This clonotype was obtained from a young woman in good health. The chain carries TRBV4-3 and TRBJ1-4, with 7 bases that match TRBD1. Sequencing was performed on blood. This CDR3 reads CASSQGLGTEIEKLFF. The DNA for the CDR3 is TGCGCCAGCAGCCAAGGTCTAGGGACAGAGATTGAAAAACTGTTTTTT.